This T cell receptor beta chain was recorded in a study of radiation and T cells in renal cell carcinoma. TCRdb's copy holds only in-frame clones and misses some; the assay was immunoSEQ multiplex PCR. Of about 77,000 clones listed, less than 85% were seen once; the top ten hold about 2.5%. The V segment lost 3 bases and the J segment 7 bases; nucleotides outside the gene matches: 3. The CDR3 length is 14 residues. Germline CDR1 and CDR2: MDHEN and SYDVKM. Time point here: blood 4 weeks post-SBRT, at nephrectomy. The sample's treatment: 15 Gy SBRT to primary tumor, nephrectomy 4 weeks later. Blood was sampled at baseline, 2 weeks and 4 weeks after SBRT.

This chain links TRBV28 with TRBJ1-4, with 9 bases lining up with TRBD1. The TCR was taken from a woman aged 60 to 75 with renal cell carcinoma. The specimen comprised blood, sampled from a patient whose treatment included radiotherapy and nephrectomy. CDR3 DNA: TGTGCCAGCAGTTTTAGGACAGGGGCTGAAAAACTGTTTTTT. Translation: CASSFRTGAEKLFF.